This TCR beta chain was captured in a study of T cells in Graves' hyperthyroidism and ophthalmopathy. Losses at the gene ends were 0 bases for V and 7 bases for J; bases not matched to a gene: 7. Germline V gene lookup returns CDR1 MNHEY and CDR2 SMNVEV (reference sequence). This CDR3 region has 16 residues. At least ten counts were recorded for this clonotype. Regions amplified from RNA transcripts were the TCR beta CDR3 regions. HTBI primers drove first-round RT-PCR of the TCR CDR3. From the multiplex PCR reads, TCRdb called clonotypes with MiXCR, one entry per CDR3 protein. The profile shows over 300,000 distinct CDR3 sequences, about 15% of them singletons.

The V call is TRBV27, the J call TRBJ1-4; TRBD1 agrees at 8 bases. The sequenced material came from blood. The clonotype was recovered from a woman in her sixties with Graves' hyperthyroidism. CDR3 sequence (DNA): TGTGCCAGCAGTTTATCGGCGTCAGGGGGCCCTGAAAAACTGTTTTTT. This codes for CASSLSASGGPEKLFF. Full variable domain (remainder filled in from reference TRBV27 and TRBJ1-4): EAQVTQNPRYLITVTGKKLTVTCSQNMNHEYMSWYRQDPGLGLRQIYYSMNVEVTDKGDVPEGYKVSRKEKRNFPLILESPSPNQTSLYFCASSLSASGGPEKLFFGSGTQLSVL.